Listed below are T cell receptor beta chains from one sample, sequenced in a study of OX40 agonist ivuxolimab in advanced cancers. The repertoire was sequenced with immunoSEQ multiplex PCR; TCRdb's copy has only in-frame clones and lacks some. The sample includes approximately 88,000 clones, nearly 90% of them seen just once. Sequencing was performed on CD4+ or CD8+ T cells sorted from blood, taken in a trial of the OX40 agonist ivuxolimab. These receptors were obtained from an adult with an advanced solid tumor such as melanoma, head and neck, liver or kidney cancer. Each CDR3 is given with its conserved first and last residue. The D gene is left open where the match is weak. Size is omitted from some rows. Given values are once, few, many or a class for expanded clones.

d_call j_call v_call clone_size cdr3_aa cdr3_nt
TRBD1 TRBJ1-6 TRBV7-9 NA CASSPSRQGLNSPLHF TGTGCCAGCAGCCCATCAAGACAGGGGTTGAATTCACCCCTCCACTTT
NA TRBJ1-2 TRBV27 NA CASSPAEGGGAGYTF TGTGCCAGCAGTCCGGCGGAGGGGGGGGGCGCCGGCTACACCTTC
NA TRBJ1-6 TRBV27 once CASSFRATGVSYNSPLHF TGTGCCAGCAGTTTTAGGGCAACCGGCGTCTCCTATAATTCACCCCTCCACTTT
NA TRBJ1-2 TRBV6-1 NA CASSSPYGYTF TGTGCCAGCAGTTCCCCCTATGGCTACACCTTC
TRBD1 TRBJ1-6 TRBV5-8 NA CASSSQGPNSPLHF TGTGCCAGCAGCTCACAGGGGCCTAATTCACCCCTCCACTTT
TRBD2 TRBJ2-3 TRBV27 NA CASRTASGGTDTQYF TGTGCCAGCAGAACGGCTAGCGGGGGCACAGATACGCAGTATTTT
TRBD1 TRBJ2-2 TRBV4-2 NA CASSIRQGNTGELFF TGTGCCAGCAGCATAAGACAGGGAAACACCGGGGAGCTGTTTTTT
TRBD2 TRBJ2-6 TRBV7-2 NA CASSFGGFGANVLTF TGTGCCAGCAGCTTCGGGGGGTTCGGGGCCAACGTCCTGACTTTC
TRBD1 TRBJ2-7 TRBV19 NA CASRALGQGIYEQYF TGTGCCAGTAGAGCTCTGGGACAGGGTATTTACGAGCAGTACTTC
NA TRBJ2-7 TRBV29-1 NA CSVEAPGEEQYF TGCAGCGTTGAAGCGCCGGGGGAAGAGCAGTACTTC
TRBD1 TRBJ1-6 TRBV30 NA CAWSVMSGGYGSPLHF TGTGCCTGGAGTGTTATGTCAGGGGGCTATGGTTCACCCCTCCACTTT
TRBD1 TRBJ2-3 TRBV5-4 NA CASSLVTGAQYF TGTGCCAGCAGCTTGGTGACAGGGGCGCAGTATTTT
TRBD1 TRBJ1-1 TRBV29-1 NA CSVETGVTEAFF TGCAGCGTAGAGACAGGGGTCACTGAAGCTTTCTTT
TRBD1 TRBJ1-2 TRBV11-2 NA CASSHRGTAQYGYTF TGTGCCAGCAGCCATCGTGGGACAGCGCAGTATGGCTACACCTTC
NA TRBJ1-4 TRBV29-1 NA CSVDAYGNEKLFF TGCAGCGTTGACGCCTACGGTAATGAAAAACTGTTTTTT
NA TRBJ1-1 TRBV2 NA CASSEPGLGEAFF TGTGCCAGCAGTGAACCGGGACTGGGGGAAGCTTTCTTT
TRBD2 TRBJ2-3 TRBV4-3 NA CASSQDLMVRGALDTQYF TGCGCCAGCAGCCAAGATCTAATGGTGCGGGGGGCTCTAGATACGCAGTATTTT
NA TRBJ2-7 TRBV18 once CASSVPRGRSYEQYF TGTGCCAGCTCAGTTCCGCGGGGGCGTTCCTACGAGCAGTACTTC
TRBD2 TRBJ2-2 TRBV19 NA CASSRGTSGFTGELFF TGTGCCAGTAGCCGTGGGACTAGCGGGTTCACCGGGGAGCTGTTTTTT
NA TRBJ1-2 TRBV5-1 NA CASSSELANYGYTF TGCGCCAGCAGCTCGGAGCTGGCTAACTATGGCTACACCTTC
TRBD2 TRBJ2-3 TRBV4-1 NA CASSQPLLAGGSSTDTQYF TGCGCCAGCAGCCAACCCCTGCTAGCGGGGGGTTCTAGCACAGATACGCAGTATTTT
NA TRBJ1-1 TRBV11-2 NA CASSLEANTEAFF TGTGCCAGCAGCTTAGAGGCTAACACTGAAGCTTTCTTT
NA TRBJ1-6 TRBV2 NA CASYRAQGSPLHF TGTGCCAGCTACCGGGCCCAGGGTTCACCCCTCCACTTT
NA TRBJ2-7 TRBV7-9 few CASSLSDYEQYF TGTGCCAGCAGCCTCAGTGACTACGAGCAGTACTTC
NA TRBJ2-3 TRBV4-3 NA CAGLLRGASTDTQYF TGCGCCGGACTCTTAAGGGGGGCCTCCACAGATACGCAGTATTTT
TRBD2 TRBJ2-3 TRBV5-6 NA CASTLRDTSGGRADTQYF TGTGCCAGCACTCTGCGGGATACTAGCGGGGGGAGGGCAGATACGCAGTATTTT
TRBD2 TRBJ2-3 TRBV7-6 NA CASSSLVAGGADTQYF TGTGCCAGCAGCTCGCTGGTAGCGGGGGGAGCAGATACGCAGTATTTT
TRBD1 TRBJ1-2 TRBV11-2 NA CASRYITGGESGYTF TGTGCCAGCAGATACATCACAGGGGGGGAGTCTGGCTACACCTTC